Reported below is one TCR beta chain. Its antigen target is currently unknown. No base qualities exist here, and no much larger clone lies one base off it. CDR1 and CDR2 are drawn from the germline V gene: MNHNS, SASEGT. The CDR3 numbers 17 residues from cysteine through phenylalanine. Only the CDR3 portion is preserved as DNA: 51 bases, with reading frame beginning at the first base. Trimming removed 2 bases from V and 6 bases from J; the gene matches leave 12 bases unexplained. This sample stems from a study of T cell responses to AZD1222 COVID-19 vaccine (dated by TCRdb to the early 2020s). Broadly, across the study: AZD1222 recipients given second doses at about 4 weeks or at about 12 weeks were pooled, since spike-specific TCR depth and breadth were not found to differ between the two schedules. A total of just over 230 trial participants underwent TCR sequencing, of whom 207 received two doses of AZD1222 and some 26 received two doses of the MenACWY control vaccine. Trial participants were enrolled by age into 18-55, 56-69 and 70-plus year subgroups, with around 140, 26 and 57 TCR-sequenced participants respectively.

Study-level results and caveats: Most participants were white British and females outnumbered males, and the authors suggested that clonal diversity may have been underestimated. CD4 TCRs associated with the vaccine covered the entire spike protein, and the dominant responses were in regions 160-218 and 743-854. Nearly half of unique spike-specific TCRs reportedly recognized epitopes outside regions mutated in the B.1.351 and B.1.1.7 variants. In the small 56-69-year group, the increase in depth fell short of significance, most likely because of low power. Conclusions about previously exposed vaccinees are limited because only six or seven AZD1222 recipients were SARS-CoV-2 seropositive at baseline. Because no day 14 peak-response samples were available, repertoires were characterized only after the peak T cell response. A significant rise in spike-specific TCR breadth and depth was observed after two AZD1222 doses relative to day 0 and relative to MenACWY recipients.

In light of the paper, this sample's time point label describes: baseline before first vaccination. The vaccinee samples were drawn from two UK trials, COV001 and COV002, one of which was a single-blind randomized controlled phase 2/3 trial testing AZD1222 (ChAdOx1 nCoV-19) in healthy adults. For TCRbeta chain sequencing, PBMC samples were collected from trial participants at day 0 and at day 28 after the second dose. The CDR3 regions of human TCRbeta chains were analyzed by immunosequencing. Under the source paper's analysis protocol: TCRs in the repertoires were matched against a reference library of SARS-CoV-2-specific TCRs that had been generated with the MIRA antigen-specificity platform. Breadth was defined as the fraction of unique TCRs that were SARS-CoV-2-associated. Depth was defined as the fraction of total T cells that were SARS-CoV-2-associated. Each spike-specific TCR was assigned to its reactive spike region and to a CD4 or CD8 class using the MIRA data. Log10-transformed breadth and depth values were compared by one-way ANOVA with Sidak's multiple comparisons tests. TCRdb's version of the immuneACCESS table is confined to in-frame rearrangements and falls short of the full clone set. An unresolved V gene accounts for under half of the shortfall where checked; the remainder is of unknown origin. V and J calls and clone size are as listed in that table; D and trimming were resolved from the DNA. The table for this sample lists 72,000 or so clones; 75% to 90% of them were counted only once. The ten largest clones take up about 23% of the sample.

The specimen was peripheral blood, collected on day 0 of AZD1222 vaccination. The V and J segments used are TRBV6-1 and TRBJ1-5; 8 middle bases align to TRBD1. The sequence came from an adult in good health. The CDR3 loop reads CASSELAETGAIQPQHF. The base sequence is TGTGCCAGCAGTGAATTGGCCGAGACAGGGGCTATTCAGCCCCAGCATTTT.